This T cell receptor beta chain was identified during a study of vaccination effects on CD4 cells after COVID-19. Within the ViraFEST assay, antigen-specific CD4+ T cells underwent expansion with viral peptide pools prior to sequencing. At the end of roughly ten days of culture, CD4+ T cells were isolated. The authors replaced half the medium with IL-2 medium on days 3 and 7. Trimming took 0 bases from V and 4 from J, leaving 7 bases between them. There are 13 residues in the CDR3. The V gene's germline CDR1 is SGDLS and CDR2 YYNGEE. Concerning this clone: Its antigen is unidentified.

General study points: Infection- and vaccine-induced clones contracted markedly late after vaccination.

Data came from immunoSEQ multiplex PCR; TCRdb stores just in-frame clones and leaves some out. The profile shows about 61,000 clones, roughly 76% of them singletons. V and J are TRBV9 and TRBJ2-5, with D perhaps matching TRBD1 (6 bases). The source was CD4+ T cells from PBMCs cultured with HCoV-229E spike peptides, collected before COVID-19 vaccination. The receptor was isolated from a human donor who received a COVID-19 vaccine. This chain's CDR3 is CASSVAGAETQYF. CDR3 DNA: TGTGCCAGCAGCGTAGCAGGGGCAGAGACCCAGTACTTC.